This is a list of T cell receptor beta chains from one sample in a study of T-cell reconstitution after alpha-beta-depleted transplantation in children. TCRdb called the PCR reads again in MiXCR, with one record for every CDR3 protein. The table shows approximately 220,000 distinct CDR3 sequences, with 17% occurring only once. Specimen: PBMCs, mostly from graft donor cells, collected 360 days after TCRalphabeta/CD19-depleted stem cell transplant. Receptors were obtained from a male patient between 2 and 15 years old who had a stem cell transplant for acute lymphoblastic leukemia, so the T cells may come from the graft donor. Each CDR3 is given without its conserved first and last residue. A D gene is named only where the DNA matches it firmly. Expanded clones are given a class, and other clones once, few, many or no size at all.

>TRBD2|TRBV29-1|TRBJ2-1|many
SAQPPLAGPSNEQF
>TRBD1|TRBV20-1|TRBJ1-5|-
SARDRGYQPQH
>-|TRBV2|TRBJ2-1|many
ASSEARSYKDEQF
>-|TRBV30|TRBJ2-7|-
AWRTALTYEQY
>TRBD2|TRBV10-3|TRBJ2-1|-
AISETSGGPNEQF
>-|TRBV2|TRBJ2-6|-
ASSPQGLSGANVLT
>TRBD1|TRBV7-8|TRBJ2-2|few
ASSPVDRVDTGELF
>-|TRBV4-3|TRBJ1-1|many
ASSQNPGHRVEAF
>TRBD1|TRBV5-1|TRBJ1-2|few
ASSPGTGVLDYGYT
>TRBD1|TRBV5-1|TRBJ1-4|few
ASSLNRGFATNEKLF
>-|TRBV10-3|TRBJ1-1|-
AISESSDGGVTEAF
>-|TRBV29-1|TRBJ1-1|-
SVDPREAF
>-|TRBV4-3|TRBJ2-6|-
ASSQEVANSGANVLT
>TRBD1|TRBV7-8|TRBJ2-1|few
ASTRDRDNEQF
>-|TRBV28|TRBJ2-2|few
ASRATGNTGELF
>TRBD1|TRBV12-3/TRBV12-4|TRBJ1-6|-
ASSRQGPYNSPLH
>-|TRBV29-1|TRBJ2-3|-
SVIGQKITDTQY
>-|TRBV18|TRBJ2-4|few
ASSPLMTPLGAKNIQY
>-|TRBV7-2|TRBJ2-2|-
ASSDTGTNTGELF
>TRBD1|TRBV19|TRBJ2-3|few
AIAGQGTDTQY
>-|TRBV2|TRBJ1-5|few
ASSEGLGNQPQH
>TRBD2|TRBV20-1|TRBJ2-7|-
SARRLAGGPVSYEQY
>-|TRBV27|TRBJ1-1|-
ASSLSTGTEAF
>-|TRBV7-2|TRBJ1-5|-
ASSFGSGLNQPQH
>TRBD1|TRBV25-1|TRBJ2-1|few
ASSASTGVENEQF
>-|TRBV12-3/TRBV12-4|TRBJ2-3|-
ASNLAGHTQY
>TRBD2|TRBV5-1|TRBJ2-5|-
ASRRRGEQETQY
>TRBD2|TRBV7-2|TRBJ2-5|-
ASSPGGGSETQY
>-|TRBV7-9|TRBJ1-1|few
ASSLEHPLTTEAF
>-|TRBV27|TRBJ1-6|-
ASSSRRGAPSSYNSPLH
>TRBD2|TRBV12-3/TRBV12-4|TRBJ2-3|many
ASSPPGLAGSTDTQY
>TRBD2|TRBV2|TRBJ2-1|-
ASSDNSGGVYNEQF
>TRBD1|TRBV5-1|TRBJ1-4|-
ASSLGDRALSTNEKLF
>-|TRBV12-3/TRBV12-4|TRBJ2-1|many
ASRTGGVLYNEQF
>-|TRBV5-5|TRBJ1-1|many
ASSFQDEAF
>TRBD1|TRBV24-1|TRBJ2-1|-
ATSDAGTGIYNEQF
>-|TRBV12-3/TRBV12-4|TRBJ2-1|-
ASSFPRRGRSRYEQF
>TRBD2|TRBV5-5|TRBJ2-1|-
ASLRGGSYNEQF
>TRBD2|TRBV5-1|TRBJ2-7|few
ASSFTSGSSYEQY
>TRBD2|TRBV5-1|TRBJ2-3|-
ASSLVLAGITDTQY
>-|TRBV10-3|TRBJ1-1|few
AISRDKGNTEAF
>-|TRBV29-1|TRBJ2-3|-
SGRGGGTDTQY